The 19 T cell receptor beta chains below were found in one sample sequenced in a study of shared clonotypes between healthy human individuals. Sequenced by immunoSEQ multiplex PCR; TCRdb stores in-frame clones only, minus some. The repertoire holds 550,000 to 700,000 clones, with about 80% as singletons. Sequencing was carried out using memory CD4+ T cells sorted from blood. Subset of the sample: CD45RA-negative fraction. Every receptor here comes from a woman in her twenties or thirties in good health.

This clone was seen just once. V gene TRBV11-2 combines with J gene TRBJ2-7; 9 bases fit TRBD2. Trimming cost V 4 bases and J 0 bases; bases outside gene matches: 10. CDR3 length: 17 residues. The germline gives CDR1 SGHAT, CDR2 FQNNGV. The CDR3 region is CASSSQLVAGASYEQYF. Written as DNA, the CDR3 is TGTGCCAGCAGCTCGCAGTTAGTAGCGGGAGCCTCCTACGAGCAGTACTTC. Looking up the rest from reference TRBV11-2 and TRBJ2-7 gives the full variable domain: EAGVAQSPRYKIIEKRQSVAFWCNPISGHATLYWYQQILGQGPKLLIQFQNNGVVDDSQLPKDRFSAERLKGVDSTLKIQPAKLEDSAVYLCASSSQLVAGASYEQYFGPGTRLTVT.

The chain couples TRBV5-1 to TRBJ1-2; 11 bases align to TRBD1. Trimming took 3 bases from V and 4 from J; bases not matched to a gene: 5. Germline values: CDR1 SGHRS, CDR2 YFSETQ. The CDR3 spans 15 residues. This CDR3 reads CASSSVGTGGYGYTF. The DNA for the CDR3 is TGCGCCAGCAGCTCAGTGGGGACAGGGGGCTATGGCTACACCTTC. Full variable domain (remainder filled in from reference TRBV5-1 and TRBJ1-2): KAGVTQTPRYLIKTRGQQVTLSCSPISGHRSVSWYQQTPGQGLQFLFEYFSETQRNKGNFPGRFSGRQFSNSRSEMNVSTLELGDSALYLCASSSVGTGGYGYTFGSGTRLTVV.

With regard to this clone: The same CDR3 can be traced to other DNA sequences in this sample. The V and J genes are TRBV7-9 and TRBJ1-4; a possible D gene is TRBD1 (5 bases). The CDR3 covers 14 residues. The V gene's germline CDR1 is SEHNR and CDR2 FQNEAQ (reference sequence). V was pared by 1 base and J by 5 bases, with 8 bases between. The CDR3 here is CASSLGRANEKLFF. CDR3 nucleotide sequence: TGTGCCAGCAGCTTAGGCAGGGCCAATGAAAAACTGTTTTTT.

This chain uses TRBV7-8 with TRBJ1-2; no definite D call. V was pared by 2 bases and J by 7 bases, with 11 bases between. Germline CDR1 reads SGHVS; CDR2 reads FQNEAQ. The CDR3 is 13 residues long. The CDR3 DNA follows: TGTGCCAGCAGCTTATCCTGGACCGGTGGCTACACCTTC. It translates to CASSLSWTGGYTF.

The sample holds many counts of this clone. V gene TRBV10-3 combines with J gene TRBJ1-5; the D gene is possibly TRBD1 (5 bases). The CDR3 length is 15 residues. In germline, CDR1 is ENHRY, CDR2 SYGVKD. Trimming left V 5 bases short and J 1 base short, with 12 bases between. The CDR3 reads CAISRGSGSNQPQHF. CDR3 nucleotides: TGTGCCATCAGTAGGGGCTCGGGGAGCAATCAGCCCCAGCATTTT.

The chain links TRBV19 to TRBJ1-5; perhaps TRBD1 as D (5 bases). Between the trimmed V and J ends, which lost 7 bases and 0 bases, there was a span of 10 bases. In germline, CDR1 is LNHDA, CDR2 SQIVND (reference sequence). The CDR3 runs to 14 residues. The CDR3: CASKDSLSNQPQHF. In DNA form, the CDR3 reads TGTGCCAGTAAAGACAGCCTTAGCAATCAGCCCCAGCATTTT. The full variable domain, with the rest looked up from reference TRBV19 and TRBJ1-5, is DGGITQSPKYLFRKEGQNVTLSCEQNLNHDAMYWYRQDPGQGLRLIYYSQIVNDFQKGDIAEGYSVSREKKESFPLTVTSAQKNPTAFYLCASKDSLSNQPQHFGDGTRLSIL.

The chain couples TRBV27 to TRBJ2-3, with 13 bases matching TRBD2. With V trimmed by 2 bases and J by 0 bases, 8 bases remained unmatched. Per germline, CDR1 MNHEY and CDR2 SMNVEV (reference sequence). The CDR3 loop spans 19 amino acids. Written as DNA, the CDR3 is TGTGCCAGCAGTTTAGGGGGACTAGCGGGATCGTTGAGCACAGATACGCAGTATTTT. This sequence encodes CASSLGGLAGSLSTDTQYF.

About this clone itself: Different DNA sequences within this sample yield the same CDR3. The chain has TRBV5-1 and TRBJ1-3; tentative D call: TRBD1 (5 bases). The CDR3 consists of 14 residues. Trimming stripped 4 bases from V and 2 bases from J, with 10 bases between. Germline CDR1 and CDR2: SGHRS and YFSETQ. The CDR3 loop reads CASSLGTAGNTIYF. The CDR3 DNA sequence: TGCGCCAGCAGCCTAGGGACGGCTGGAAACACCATATATTTT.

J is TRBJ2-5 and V is TRBV29-1; the match to TRBD2 covers 9 bases. V lost 2 bases and J lost 1; bases outside the gene matches: 5. Germline lookup yields CDR1 SQVTM and CDR2 ANQGSEA. The length of the CDR3 is 15 residues. The CDR3 DNA is TGCAGCGTTGAATTGGCGGGAGGGTCCCAAGAGACCCAGTACTTC. It is translated as CSVELAGGSQETQYF.

J is TRBJ2-3 and V is TRBV11-2; a possible D gene is TRBD2 (5 bases). The CDR3 length is 13 residues. Trimming took off 4 bases at V and 8 bases at J, with 13 bases between the two ends. The germline V gene has CDR1 SGHAT and CDR2 FQNNGV. CDR3 in DNA: TGTGCCAGCAGCTCGACGTTAGGGAGTACGCAGTATTTT. It codes for CASSSTLGSTQYF.

This rearrangement joins TRBV20-1 to TRBJ1-1; the D gene is possibly TRBD1 (6 bases). The germline gives CDR1 DFQATT, CDR2 SNEGSKA (reference sequence). CDR3 size: 11 residues. V shed 7 bases and J shed 5 bases, with 11 bases lying between them. The CDR3 loop reads CSVEGGTEAFF. In DNA form, the CDR3 reads TGCAGTGTGGAGGGGGGGACTGAAGCTTTCTTT.

The chain has TRBV5-1 and TRBJ1-1, with a weak D call TRBD1 (6 bases). Deletions cut 5 bases from V and 5 bases from J, with 19 bases between. Germline lookup yields CDR1 SGHRS and CDR2 YFSETQ. There are 15 residues in the CDR3. CDR3 bases: TGCGCCAGCAGGGATCGGGGGCAGGATTGGACTGAAGCTTTCTTT. Residues: CASRDRGQDWTEAFF.

The rearrangement joins TRBV29-1 to TRBJ2-1, with D perhaps matching TRBD1 or TRBD2 (5 bases each). CDR1 is SQVTM, CDR2 ANQGSEA, per germline. V was shortened by 7 bases and J by 10 bases, with 20 bases between the two germline ends. This CDR3 region has 13 residues. In nucleotides, the CDR3 is TGCAGCGCGAACAGGTCCGGGAAGAAGGAGCAGTTCTTC. Its protein is CSANRSGKKEQFF.

V is TRBV27 and J is TRBJ1-3, with D uncertain. This CDR3 is built from 14 residues. The germline V and J ends were trimmed by 4 bases and 0 bases, with 7 bases remaining between them. Germline values: CDR1 MNHEY, CDR2 SMNVEV (reference sequence). The CDR3 sequence is CASSSYYSGNTIYF. CDR3 nucleotide sequence: TGTGCCAGCAGTTCTTATTACTCTGGAAACACCATATATTTT.

The chain uses TRBV4-1 and TRBJ2-1, with a possible D match to TRBD2 (6 bases). Trimming took 3 bases from V and 4 from J, leaving 13 bases between them. Germline CDR1 MGHRA, CDR2 YSYEKL. The length of the CDR3 is 15 residues. The CDR3 loop is CASSQGGPRYNEQFF. The CDR3 DNA reads TGCGCCAGCAGCCAGGGAGGTCCCCGATACAATGAGCAGTTCTTC.

The CDR3 region is CASRQGRSGTQYF. The CDR3 bases are TGTGCCAGCAGGCAGGGACGTTCTGGTACGCAGTATTTT. V usage is TRBV9 and J usage is TRBJ2-3; TRBD1 or TRBD2 may be the D gene (5 bases each). V dropped 5 bases and J dropped 8 bases, with 15 bases sitting between them. There are 13 residues in the CDR3. CDR1 is SGDLS, CDR2 YYNGEE, per germline.

The chain's CDR3 is CASTGPFVNTEAFF. The CDR3 region has the DNA TGTGCCTCCACAGGGCCCTTTGTGAACACTGAAGCTTTCTTT. This chain links TRBV30 with TRBJ1-1, with TRBD1 as a possible D gene (6 bases). Trimming shortened V by 7 bases and J by 0 bases, and 15 bases separated the two germline ends. The germline CDR1 and CDR2 sequences are GTSNPN and SVGIG (reference sequence). The CDR3 sequence is 14 residues long.

The chain couples TRBV28 to TRBJ2-7; TRBD1 agrees at 7 bases. J gave up 4 bases and V 2 bases, and 5 bases lay outside the gene matches. The CDR3 is 14 residues long. Germline assignment: CDR1 MDHEN and CDR2 SYDVKM. CDR3: CASSLKGAGYEQYF. The DNA of the CDR3 is TGTGCCAGCAGTTTAAAGGGGGCTGGGTACGAGCAGTACTTC.

This chain connects TRBV19 to TRBJ2-7; 7 bases are a match to TRBD1. Germline trimming cut 6 bases from V and 4 bases from J; bases unmatched to any gene: 9. The CDR3 runs 14 residues. CDR1 is LNHDA, CDR2 SQIVND, per germline (reference sequence). The CDR3 sequence: CASRRTGDSYEQYF. DNA of the CDR3: TGTGCCAGTAGGAGGACAGGAGACTCTTACGAGCAGTACTTC.